The source of this T cell receptor (beta chain) is a study of radiation and T cells in renal cell carcinoma. General study points: In blood, top tumor clones expanded by 2 weeks, shrinking by 4.

Regarding time point: blood 4 weeks post-SBRT, at nephrectomy. Documented treatment: 15 Gy SBRT to primary tumor, nephrectomy 4 weeks later. Nephrectomy followed 15 Gy stereotactic body radiation by 4 weeks. After SBRT, blood was collected at 2 and 4 weeks, plus baseline. Clones were sequenced by immunoSEQ multiplex PCR, and TCRdb holds only the in-frame ones, with some missing. The data contain about 43,000 clones, roughly 80% of them singletons. As regards this clone: Its target is not known.

CDR3 size: 13 residues. Trimming removed 5 bases from V and 5 bases from J; junction bases left unmatched: 5. Germline V gene data show CDR1 as PRHDT and CDR2 as FYEKMQ (reference sequence). Sequences were derived from blood, sampled from a patient whose treatment included radiotherapy and nephrectomy. The genes are TRBV13 and TRBJ2-7; TRBD1 matches at 8 bases. The clonotype was recovered from an older woman with renal cell carcinoma. CDR3 in DNA: TGTGCCAGCAGCAAGGACAGGGTAAACGAGCAGTACTTC. Protein: CASSKDRVNEQYF.